This T cell receptor (beta chain) was sequenced for a study of T cell repertoires in cytomegalovirus infection. At the level of the study: Matching HLA type and CMV infection were both indicated by public TCR beta signatures. General study points: The cumulative frequency of public TCR beta families identified carriers of CMV plus the relevant HLA. HLA-C-restricted CMV-specific TCR beta clonotypes were dominant in the ex vivo response.

MiXCR was run by TCRdb on the reads, yielding one entry per CDR3 protein. Of fewer than 200,000 distinct CDR3 sequences listed, about a fifth are singletons. V was pared by 4 bases and J by 6 bases, with 13 bases between. Germline loops: CDR1 SQVTM, CDR2 ANQGSEA. This CDR3 spans 13 amino acids. This clonotype was seen more than once but under ten times. Antigen: not known. The chain carries TRBV29-1 and TRBJ1-5; D gene unclear. The material sequenced was CD8+ T cells from cultured PBMCs, taken from culture after CMV antigen stimulation. This receptor was taken from a human donor in good health (CMV status not recorded). Some clones in this sample may be carry-over from other donors' samples. CDR3 residues: CSVVLGAGQPQHF. For the CDR3, the DNA is TGCAGCGTTGTTTTAGGTGCGGGTCAGCCCCAGCATTTT. Filled out from reference TRBV29-1 and TRBJ1-5, the complete variable domain reads SAVISQKPSRDICQRGTSLTIQCQVDSQVTMMFWYRQQPGQSLTLIATANQGSEATYESGFVIDKFPISRPNLTFSTLTVSNMSPEDSSIYLCSVVLGAGQPQHFGDGTRLSIL.